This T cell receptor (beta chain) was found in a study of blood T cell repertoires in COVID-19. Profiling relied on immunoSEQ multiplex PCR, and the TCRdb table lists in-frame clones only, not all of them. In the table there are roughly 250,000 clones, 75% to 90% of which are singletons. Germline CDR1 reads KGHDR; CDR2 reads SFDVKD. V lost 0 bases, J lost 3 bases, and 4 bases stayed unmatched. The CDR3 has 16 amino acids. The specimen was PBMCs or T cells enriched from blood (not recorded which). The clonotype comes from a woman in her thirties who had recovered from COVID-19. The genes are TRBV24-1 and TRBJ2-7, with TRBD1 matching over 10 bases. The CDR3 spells CATSDLQGDRGYEQYF. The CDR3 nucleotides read TGTGCCACCAGTGATTTGCAGGGGGACAGGGGCTACGAGCAGTACTTC.